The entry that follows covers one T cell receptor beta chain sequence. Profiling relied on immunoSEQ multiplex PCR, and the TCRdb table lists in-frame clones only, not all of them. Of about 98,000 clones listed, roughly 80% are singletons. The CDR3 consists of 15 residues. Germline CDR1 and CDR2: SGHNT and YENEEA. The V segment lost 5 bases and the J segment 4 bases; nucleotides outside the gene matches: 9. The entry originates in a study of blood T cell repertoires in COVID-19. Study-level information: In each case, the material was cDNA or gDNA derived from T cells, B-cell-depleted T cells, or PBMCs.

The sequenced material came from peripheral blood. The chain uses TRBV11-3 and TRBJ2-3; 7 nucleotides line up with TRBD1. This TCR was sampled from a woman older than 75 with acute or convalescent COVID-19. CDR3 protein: CASSKGGLLPDTQYF. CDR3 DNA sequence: TGTGCCAGCAGCAAAGGGGGCCTCCTCCCAGATACGCAGTATTTT.